This entry concerns a single T cell receptor (beta chain). The table came from immunoSEQ multiplex PCR; TCRdb's copy has only in-frame clones and leaves some out. Of roughly 300,000 clones listed, around 81% are singletons. This entry belongs to a study of blood T cell repertoires in COVID-19. CDR3 length: 13 residues. Germline CDR1 is MNHEY and CDR2 is SMNVEV (reference sequence). Trimming at V came to 3 bases and at J to 4 bases, leaving 2 bases not matched to a gene. The sequenced sample was peripheral blood. This chain joins TRBV27 and TRBJ1-1; 7 bases align to TRBD1. The sequence was obtained from a woman aged 55-75 years with active or convalescent COVID-19. The CDR3 here is CASSFHRGTEAFF. The CDR3 coding sequence is TGTGCCAGCAGTTTTCACAGGGGCACTGAAGCTTTCTTT.